This record looks at one T cell receptor beta chain sequence and its context. The sample originates from a study of blood T cell repertoires in COVID-19. The data were produced by immunoSEQ multiplex PCR, yet TCRdb's version contains in-frame clones alone and is incomplete. Among fewer than 350,000 clones listed, nearly 90% were seen once. Specimen: PBMCs or T cells enriched from blood (not recorded which). The sequence came from a woman aged 18 to 35 with acute COVID-19.

CDR3 residues: CASSYLGGYYGYTF. DNA of the CDR3: TGTGCCAGCAGCTACCTGGGGGGTTACTATGGCTACACCTTC. This chain uses TRBV28 with TRBJ1-2; D possibly corresponds to TRBD1 (5 bases). Trimming pared 6 bases from V and 3 bases from J, leaving 14 bases between. The CDR3 consists of 14 residues. Germline CDR1 is MDHEN and CDR2 is SYDVKM.